The 20 T cell receptor beta chains below come from one sample, sequenced in a study of metastatic and nonmetastatic thyroid tumors. Thyroid surgery was preceded by no treatment in any patient. With MiXCR, TCRdb reprocessed the PCR reads. In the table there are around 18,000 clones, about 34% of which are singletons. Source material: tumor tissue. All receptors come from a female donor with papillary thyroid cancer or a benign thyroid nodule (not recorded which). Some clones in this sample may be carry-over from other donors' samples.

This clone is labeled as medium-sized. The V gene is TRBV12-3 or TRBV12-4, the J gene TRBJ1-6, with D perhaps TRBD1 (5 bases). The ends were cut back, 5 bases at V and 7 bases at J, with 15 bases in the middle. The CDR3 has 15 amino acids. CDR3 region: CASSGRGPRNSPLHF. DNA for the CDR3: TGTGCCAGCAGTGGGAGGGGACCGAGGAATTCACCCCTCCACTTT.

In its sample, this clone was seen a few times. The gene calls are TRBV6-5 and TRBJ2-7, with TRBD1 matching 10 bases. Germline CDR1 reads MNHEY; CDR2 reads SVGAGI. J lost 3 bases, V lost 0 bases, and 2 bases had no gene match. The CDR3 length is 15 residues. The CDR3 spells CASSYSGTGDYEQYF. The CDR3, as DNA: TGTGCCAGCAGTTACTCTGGGACAGGGGACTACGAGCAGTACTTC.

The sample holds a few counts of this clone. This chain links TRBV28 with TRBJ1-1; no clear D gene. CDR3 length equals 15 residues. Per germline, CDR1 MDHEN and CDR2 SYDVKM. Trimming cost V 5 bases and J 4 bases, with 17 bases left between them. The CDR3 protein is CASSPSVSGFTEAFF. CDR3 sequence (DNA): TGTGCCAGCAGTCCCTCCGTCTCGGGTTTCACTGAAGCTTTCTTT.

V usage is TRBV24-1 and J usage is TRBJ2-5, with 9 bases fitting TRBD1. CDR3 length: 15 amino acids. The V gene end was trimmed by 3 bases and the J gene end by 5 bases; junction bases not matched to a gene: 6. The germline CDR1 and CDR2 sequences are KGHDR and SFDVKD. CDR3 region: CATSDPGQGRETQYF. CDR3 DNA: TGTGCCACCAGTGATCCGGGACAGGGTCGCGAGACCCAGTACTTC.

This chain connects TRBV7-8 to TRBJ1-2, with no clear D. Per germline, CDR1 SGHVS and CDR2 FQNEAQ. The CDR3 is 14 amino acids. Trimming cost V 1 base and J 2 bases, with 8 bases left between them. The CDR3 spells CASSLDAVNYGYTF. CDR3 DNA sequence: TGTGCCAGCAGCTTAGATGCGGTCAACTATGGCTACACCTTC.

This chain uses TRBV12-3 or TRBV12-4 with TRBJ1-5, with D hard to call. V lost 6 bases, J lost 11 bases, and 11 bases lay in between. The length of the CDR3 is 11 residues. The CDR3, as DNA: TGTGCCAGCAGCTCCCTTCGGGCCCAGCATTTT. Amino acids: CASSSLRAQHF.

CDR3 coding DNA: TGCAGTGCTAGAGTGATGGGCGGGTATCAGCGAGAGCAGTACTTC. Its protein is CSARVMGGYQREQYF. This chain links TRBV20-1 with TRBJ2-7; tentative D call: TRBD2 (5 bases). This CDR3 is built from 15 residues. The germline CDR1 and CDR2 sequences are DFQATT and SNEGSKA (reference sequence). V lost 1 base and J 7 bases, leaving 20 bases between the germline ends.

This chain links TRBV9 with TRBJ2-3, with 7 bases lining up with TRBD2. The CDR3 is 14 residues long. V gave up 2 bases and J gave up 4 bases; unmatched junction bases: 4. Looked up from germline, CDR1 is SGDLS and CDR2 is YYNGEE. CDR3 nucleotides: TGTGCCAGCAGCGTGGGGGGGAGGGCAGATACGCAGTATTTT. Amino acids: CASSVGGRADTQYF.

This clone has only a few counts. V and J are TRBV28 and TRBJ2-3, with TRBD2 as a possible D gene (6 bases). Looked up from germline, CDR1 is MDHEN and CDR2 is SYDVKM. CDR3 size: 14 residues. Deletions cut 6 bases from V and 6 bases from J, with 16 bases between. The CDR3 DNA sequence: TGTGCCAGCAGGTCCACGGGGGTGGTGGATACGCAGTATTTT. It encodes CASRSTGVVDTQYF.

The chain employs TRBV28 and TRBJ2-6; D might be TRBD1 (6 bases). Trimming left V 5 bases short and J 0 bases short, with 14 bases between. Per germline, CDR1 MDHEN and CDR2 SYDVKM. The CDR3 totals 17 residues. Here the CDR3 reads CASSPGTTFSGANVLTF. Here the CDR3 DNA reads TGTGCCAGCAGTCCCGGGACAACCTTCTCTGGGGCCAACGTCCTGACTTTC.

In this sample, this clone turned up a few times. The chain is built from TRBV6-2 or TRBV6-3 and TRBJ1-6, with D maybe TRBD1 (5 bases). Germline CDR1 is MNHEY and CDR2 is SVGEGT. Between the trimmed V and J ends, which lost 2 bases and 0 bases, there was a span of 11 bases. CDR3 length: 17 amino acids. The CDR3 sequence is CASSYLGGSSYNSPLHF. Here the CDR3 DNA reads TGTGCCAGCAGTTACCTCGGGGGGTCCTCCTATAATTCACCCCTCCACTTT.

The genes are TRBV6-1 and TRBJ1-6; weak D call: TRBD1 (6 bases). V lost 2 bases and J lost 6, with 11 bases in between. CDR1 is MNHNS, CDR2 SASEGT, per germline. The CDR3 consists of 15 residues. This CDR3 reads CASSEFSGANSPLHF. The DNA for the CDR3 is TGTGCCAGCAGTGAATTTTCAGGGGCTAATTCACCCCTCCACTTT.

This clone is labeled as medium-sized. V usage is TRBV4-1 and J usage is TRBJ1-2; 7 nucleotides align to TRBD1. Trimming removed 0 bases from V and 7 bases from J; junction bases left unmatched: 2. The CDR3 is made up of 13 amino acids. The germline CDR1 and CDR2 sequences are MGHRA and YSYEKL. The CDR3 protein is CASSQEQGSGYTF. In DNA, the CDR3 is TGCGCCAGCAGCCAAGAACAGGGGAGTGGCTACACCTTC.

The chain couples TRBV3-1 to TRBJ2-7; 7 bases are shared with TRBD2. The CDR3 is 15 amino acids. Trimming took 4 bases from V and 6 from J; bases not matched to a gene: 12. Germline-derived CDR1 and CDR2 are LGHDT and YNNKEL (reference sequence). The CDR3 spells CASSPRAGAGGEQYF. For the CDR3, the DNA is TGTGCCAGCAGCCCCCGGGCGGGAGCTGGGGGCGAGCAGTACTTC.

This clone appeared a few times. The V call is TRBV5-6, the J call TRBJ2-2; D perhaps matches TRBD2 (7 bases). There are 13 residues in the CDR3. Germline V gene lookup returns CDR1 SGHDT and CDR2 YYEEEE. Trimming removed 3 bases at V and 7 bases at J, with 10 bases between. The CDR3 loop reads CASSWGGGGELFF. For the CDR3, the DNA is TGTGCCAGCAGCTGGGGGGGCGGCGGGGAGCTGTTTTTT.

This clone showed up just a few times. The junction departs from germline at one end; a sequencing error may be responsible. The chain couples TRBV6-1 to TRBJ1-2; 7 nucleotides match TRBD1. The CDR3 loop spans 14 amino acids. Germline V gives CDR1 MNHNS, CDR2 SASEGT. CDR3 nucleotides: TGTGCCAGCAGCCGAGGGGGCGAGGACTATGGTTACACCTTC. This translates into CASSRGGEDYGYTF.

This clone showed up just once. This sequence joins TRBV20-1 and TRBJ2-1, with a possible D match to TRBD2 (6 bases). The CDR3 is 13 residues long. Trimming took 6 bases from V and 8 from J, leaving 17 bases between them. Germline CDR1 is DFQATT and CDR2 is SNEGSKA (reference sequence). Here the CDR3 DNA reads TGCAGTGCGAGTGGCCCTAGCGTATATGAGCAGTTCTTC. Its protein is CSASGPSVYEQFF.

This clone was found once. The V gene is TRBV5-1, the J gene TRBJ1-4; TRBD1 matches 9 bases. The V and J ends lost 4 bases and 8 bases, in that order; junction bases with no gene match: 3. The CDR3 contains 13 residues. Germline V gene lookup returns CDR1 SGHRS and CDR2 YFSETQ. CDR3 bases: TGCGCCAGCAGCCCGGACAGGGGAGAAAAACTGTTTTTT. It is translated as CASSPDRGEKLFF.

This rearrangement joins TRBV27 to TRBJ2-5; a weak D match, TRBD2 (6 bases). Trimming left V 4 bases short and J 5 bases short, with 32 bases between. The CDR3 has 20 amino acids. Per germline, CDR1 MNHEY and CDR2 SMNVEV (reference sequence). The CDR3 protein is CASSSKVLVIRRGSGETQYF. CDR3 DNA sequence: TGTGCCAGCAGTTCGAAGGTACTAGTTATAAGACGGGGGTCAGGGGAGACCCAGTACTTC.

This clone was counted a few times. The CDR3 reads CASSRSKGYTF. The CDR3 bases are TGTGCCAGCAGCCGCTCTAAGGGCTACACCTTC. The chain carries TRBV6-2 or TRBV6-3 and TRBJ1-2, with D unclear. V was shortened by 6 bases and J by 8 bases, with 10 bases between the two germline ends. The length of the CDR3 is 11 residues. Per the germline V gene, CDR1 is MNHEY and CDR2 is SVGEGT.